A single sample gave rise to the 30 T cell receptor beta chains below, sequenced in a study of shared clonotypes between healthy human individuals. Sequencing was performed with immunoSEQ multiplex PCR; in TCRdb, only in-frame clones are kept and a portion is missing. The sample holds just under 95,000 clones, approximately 75% seen once. Sequencing was done on a sample of memory CD8+ T cells sorted from blood. The subset was: CD45RO+ cells pooled with CCR7-negative TemRA cells. The receptors shown here come from a man aged 25 to 45 in good health.

The gene calls are TRBV10-2 and TRBJ2-1; 10 positions match TRBD2. CDR1 is WSHSY, CDR2 SAAADI, per germline. CDR3 length: 14 amino acids. V was clipped by 7 bases and J by 3 bases; unmatched bases: 3. The CDR3: CASIGLAVYNEQFF. Written as DNA, the CDR3 is TGCGCCAGCATCGGACTAGCGGTCTACAATGAGCAGTTCTTC.

About this clone itself: Given a much more abundant clone one base away, this may be a read error. The genes are TRBV25-1 and TRBJ1-5; no clear D gene. Germline-derived CDR1 and CDR2 are MGHDK and SYGVNS. The CDR3 loop spans 15 amino acids. Trimming cost V 5 bases and J 0 bases, with 11 bases left between them. CDR3 amino acids: CASSTNRNSNQPQHF. As DNA, the CDR3 is TGTGCCAGCAGTACTAATAGAAATAGCAATCAGCCCCAGCATTTT.

The genes are TRBV9 and TRBJ2-3; D is undetermined. CDR1 SGDLS and CDR2 YYNGEE come from the germline V gene. The CDR3 has 15 residues. V was trimmed by 0 bases and J by 0 bases, leaving 8 bases between them. The chain's CDR3 is CASSVESLSTDTQYF. In nucleotides, the CDR3 is TGTGCCAGCAGCGTAGAGTCGCTAAGCACAGATACGCAGTATTTT.

This clone has just a few counts. This chain joins TRBV4-3 and TRBJ2-5; 13 bases map to TRBD2. The germline gives CDR1 LGHNA, CDR2 YSLEER. This CDR3 is built from 19 residues. Trimming cost V 1 base and J 4 bases; bases outside gene matches: 12. CDR3: CASSQGWTSGRRERETQYF. CDR3 nucleotide sequence: TGCGCCAGCAGCCAAGGGTGGACTAGCGGGAGACGGGAGAGAGAGACCCAGTACTTC.

In its sample, this clone was seen many times. This chain links TRBV4-3 with TRBJ1-1; possible D gene TRBD1, 6 bases. Germline CDR1 and CDR2: LGHNA and YSLEER. The V end lost 4 bases, the J end lost 6 bases, and 18 bases lay between the germline ends. The CDR3 consists of 15 residues. As DNA, the CDR3 is TGCGCCAGCAGCCGCGAAACCGGGACACCAGCTGAAGCTTTCTTT. Translating gives CASSRETGTPAEAFF.

This clone has just one count. The rearrangement joins TRBV28 to TRBJ1-2, with D uncertain. The length of the CDR3 is 15 residues. The V end was cut by 1 base, the J end by 3 bases, with 12 bases between. The germline V gene encodes CDR1 MDHEN and CDR2 SYDVKM. CDR3 sequence reads: CASSLYPGSDYGYTF. The CDR3 region has the DNA TGTGCCAGCAGTTTATATCCGGGGTCTGACTATGGCTACACCTTC.

The V call is TRBV14, the J call TRBJ2-1; tentative D call: TRBD2 (5 bases). CDR3 size: 16 residues. V gave up 5 bases and J gave up 2 bases, with 16 bases separating them. Looked up from germline, CDR1 is SGHDN and CDR2 is FVKESK. The CDR3 loop is CASSYSLSGTYNEQFF. The CDR3, as DNA: TGTGCCAGCAGCTACAGCCTGAGCGGCACCTACAATGAGCAGTTCTTC.

This clone was counted once. The chain is built from TRBV30 and TRBJ1-5, with TRBD1 matching 7 bases. V trimming: 3 bases; J trimming: 4 bases; junction bases outside the gene matches: 6. This CDR3 is built from 14 residues. Per the germline V gene, CDR1 is GTSNPN and CDR2 is SVGIG (reference sequence). The CDR3 DNA follows: TGTGCCTGGAGCACTGGACAGGTTAATCAGCCCCAGCATTTT. Encoded protein: CAWSTGQVNQPQHF.

A few counts support this clone. The rearrangement links TRBV11-2 to TRBJ2-7, with 9 bases matching TRBD1. The CDR3 loop spans 17 amino acids. V lost 1 base to trimming and J lost 2 bases; unmatched junction nucleotides: 9. The germline gives CDR1 SGHAT, CDR2 FQNNGV. The DNA of the CDR3 is TGTGCCAGCAGCTTAGCCATGGACAGGGGCTATGCCTACGAGCAGTACTTC. It is translated as CASSLAMDRGYAYEQYF.

This clone has at least ten counts. The rearrangement joins TRBV4-1 to TRBJ2-6; TRBD2 matches 12 bases. The CDR3 contains 18 residues. Germline V gene lookup returns CDR1 MGHRA and CDR2 YSYEKL. The trim removed 3 bases at V and 1 base at J, leaving 4 bases unmatched. This CDR3 is CASSHGTSGLSGANVLTF. Here the CDR3 DNA reads TGCGCCAGCAGCCACGGGACTAGCGGGTTATCTGGGGCCAACGTCCTGACTTTC.

This chain joins TRBV27 and TRBJ1-1; D may be TRBD1 (5 bases). Trimming removed 3 bases at V and 6 bases at J, with 14 bases between. Germline CDR1 reads MNHEY; CDR2 reads SMNVEV (reference sequence). The CDR3 is made up of 14 amino acids. CDR3 amino acids: CASSLQGSNAEAFF. The CDR3 coding sequence is TGTGCCAGCAGTTTGCAGGGAAGTAACGCTGAAGCTTTCTTT.

Only a few counts were recorded for this clone. The chain has TRBV2 and TRBJ2-1; 8 bases match TRBD2. The CDR3 has 15 amino acids. Germline assignment: CDR1 SNHLY and CDR2 FYNNEI. V was pared by 4 bases and J by 3 bases, with 5 bases of the junction left unmatched. For the CDR3, the DNA is TGTGCCAGCAGTGCCGGGGGACTAGGCTACAATGAGCAGTTCTTC. It is translated as CASSAGGLGYNEQFF.

This clone was found many times. This sequence joins TRBV5-3 and TRBJ2-2; no reliable D call. TRBV5-3 carries the ORF label, with uncertain function. The CDR3 has 13 amino acids. The V end was cut by 8 bases, the J end by 6 bases, with 14 bases between. CDR3 amino acids: CASSPEHSGELFF. CDR3 sequence (DNA): TGTGCCAGCAGCCCCGAGCATTCCGGGGAGCTGTTTTTT.

This chain joins TRBV11-2 and TRBJ2-5; D is undetermined. CDR3 length equals 12 residues. Germline V gene lookup returns CDR1 SGHAT and CDR2 FQNNGV. Deletions cut 3 bases from V and 3 bases from J, with 5 bases between. In DNA, the CDR3 is TGTGCCAGCAGCTTTTTCAAAGAGACCCAGTACTTC. It specifies CASSFFKETQYF.

V usage is TRBV10-3 and J usage is TRBJ1-5, with D perhaps TRBD1 (6 bases). Germline V lookup: CDR1 ENHRY, CDR2 SYGVKD. Trimming stripped 3 bases from V and 1 base from J, with 16 bases between. The CDR3 has 17 residues. The CDR3 region is CAISDKTGLGSNQPQHF. The CDR3 coding sequence is TGTGCCATCAGTGACAAAACAGGGCTGGGGAGCAATCAGCCCCAGCATTTT.

In its sample, this clone was seen a few times. V and J are TRBV11-2 and TRBJ2-7; 11 bases are shared with TRBD1. CDR1 is SGHAT and CDR2 is FQNNGV in the germline V gene. V was clipped by 1 base and J by 4 bases; unmatched bases: 15. This CDR3 region has 19 residues. The CDR3 loop is CASSLVSGTGGWGSYEQYF. In nucleotides, the CDR3 is TGTGCCAGCAGCTTAGTCAGCGGGACAGGGGGATGGGGTTCTTACGAGCAGTACTTC.

The chain employs TRBV5-5 and TRBJ2-7, with 10 bases matching TRBD1. J was trimmed by 6 bases and V by 0 bases; bases with no gene match: 6. Per germline, CDR1 SGHKS and CDR2 YYEKEE (reference sequence). CDR3 length: 15 residues. This chain's CDR3 is CASSLGPRTGGEQYF. CDR3 nucleotide sequence: TGTGCCAGCAGCTTGGGACCTCGGACAGGGGGCGAGCAGTACTTC.

This clone occurred many times. The rearrangement uses TRBV7-2 and TRBJ2-1, with 7 bases identical to TRBD2. The length of the CDR3 is 14 residues. Trimming took 0 bases from V and 7 from J; bases not matched to a gene: 3. In germline, CDR1 is SGHTA, CDR2 FQGNSA. The CDR3: CASSLAAGANEQFF. The CDR3, as DNA: TGTGCCAGCAGCTTAGCGGCGGGAGCTAATGAGCAGTTCTTC.

The rearrangement links TRBV15 to TRBJ2-4; 7 positions match TRBD1. The CDR3 is made up of 17 amino acids. In germline, CDR1 is LNHNV, CDR2 YYDKDF (reference sequence). The V and J ends lost 2 bases and 0 bases, in that order; junction bases with no gene match: 7. The CDR3 nucleotides are TGTGCCACCAGCAGATCCGGGACAGATCTAGCCAAAAACATTCAGTACTTC. Its protein is CATSRSGTDLAKNIQYF.

The chain couples TRBV27 to TRBJ2-7, with D tentatively TRBD2 (6 bases). Trimming pared 2 bases from V and 0 bases from J, leaving 8 bases between. The CDR3 spans 14 residues. Per the germline V gene, CDR1 is MNHEY and CDR2 is SMNVEV (reference sequence). CDR3 nucleotide sequence: TGTGCCAGCAGTTTAAGGAGGGACTCCTACGAGCAGTACTTC. Residues: CASSLRRDSYEQYF.

The V and J genes are TRBV4-3 and TRBJ2-1; TRBD2 is a possible D gene (5 bases). V was pared by 0 bases and J by 4 bases, with 10 bases between. The V gene's germline CDR1 is LGHNA and CDR2 YSLEER. CDR3 length: 15 amino acids. CDR3 coding DNA: TGCGCCAGCAGCCAAGATCACAGCGGTTACAATGAGCAGTTCTTC. Amino acid sequence: CASSQDHSGYNEQFF.

This chain connects TRBV7-6 to TRBJ2-5; D gene unclear. Germline V gene sequence: CDR1 SGHVS, CDR2 FNYEAQ. This CDR3 region has 14 residues. Trimming took 4 bases from V and 3 from J, leaving 12 bases between them. The CDR3 nucleotides are TGTGCCAGCAGCTCAACTCTCGGAGAAGAGACCCAGTACTTC. This sequence encodes CASSSTLGEETQYF. The full variable domain, completed using reference TRBV7-6 and TRBJ2-5, is GAGVSQSPRYKVTKRGQDVALRCDPISGHVSLYWYRQALGQGPEFLTYFNYEAQQDKSGLPNDRFSAERPEGSISTLTIQRTEQRDSAMYRCASSSTLGEETQYFGPGTRLLVL.

This chain links TRBV5-1 with TRBJ2-3, with a tentative D call TRBD1 (6 bases). There are 15 residues in the CDR3. V lost 2 bases and J 0 bases, leaving 10 bases between the germline ends. Looked up from germline, CDR1 is SGHRS and CDR2 is YFSETQ. This CDR3 reads CASSLRTESTDTQYF. The CDR3 nucleotides read TGCGCCAGCAGCTTACGGACAGAAAGCACAGATACGCAGTATTTT.

A single count supports this clone. The chain uses TRBV27 and TRBJ2-7; 9 bases line up with TRBD1. Trimming cost V 2 bases and J 4 bases; bases outside gene matches: 9. Germline V CDR1 and CDR2: MNHEY, SMNVEV (reference sequence). This CDR3 spans 16 amino acids. CDR3: CASSLNHGDRDYEQYF. The CDR3 nucleotides are TGTGCCAGCAGTTTAAATCATGGGGACAGGGATTACGAGCAGTACTTC.

The rearrangement uses TRBV7-8 and TRBJ2-7; no definite D call. Germline CDR1 is SGHVS and CDR2 is FQNEAQ. The V gene lost 1 base and the J gene lost 2 bases, with 9 bases spanning the gap. This CDR3 has 14 residues. For the CDR3, the DNA is TGTGCCAGCAGCTTAGAGGGCAGGACCTACGAGCAGTACTTC. Translation: CASSLEGRTYEQYF.

This sequence joins TRBV9 and TRBJ2-7; 7 bases agree with TRBD2. Unmatched junction bases numbered 10, after V lost 4 bases and J lost 6 bases. The length of the CDR3 is 14 residues. Germline V gene lookup returns CDR1 SGDLS and CDR2 YYNGEE. The CDR3 coding sequence is TGTGCCAGCAGCCCCCAGGGAGGGCTCCGCGAGCAGTACTTC. Protein sequence: CASSPQGGLREQYF.

Only one count was recorded for this clone. This chain links TRBV30 with TRBJ1-1, with D maybe TRBD1 (6 bases). Germline assignment: CDR1 GTSNPN and CDR2 SVGIG (reference sequence). CDR3 length equals 12 residues. V was pared by 4 bases and J by 2 bases, with 8 bases between. As DNA, the CDR3 is TGTGCCTGGACAGGGGCTAACACTGAAGCTTTCTTT. Amino acids: CAWTGANTEAFF. Based on the CDR3 plus reference TRBV30 and TRBJ1-1, the full variable domain is SQTIHQWPATLVQPVGSPLSLECTVEGTSNPNLYWYRQAAGRGLQLLFYSVGIGQISSEVPQNLSASRPQDRQFILSSKKLLLSDSGFYLCAWTGANTEAFFGQGTRLTVV.

The table lists this clone with many counts. J is TRBJ2-7 and V is TRBV2; TRBD1 is a possible D gene (6 bases). V was pared by 2 bases and J by 1 base, with 12 bases between. This CDR3 has 15 amino acids. CDR1 is SNHLY and CDR2 is FYNNEI in the germline V gene. CDR3 DNA sequence: TGTGCCAGCAGTGAACAGGGGATGAATTCCTACGAGCAGTACTTC. Its protein is CASSEQGMNSYEQYF. Supplemented by reference TRBV2 and TRBJ2-7, the full variable domain reads EPEVTQTPSHQVTQMGQEVILRCVPISNHLYFYWYRQILGQKVEFLVSFYNNEISEKSEIFDDQFSVERPDGSNFTLKIRSTKLEDSAMYFCASSEQGMNSYEQYFGPGTRLTVT.

This chain uses TRBV5-8 with TRBJ2-1, with TRBD2 matching 15 bases. This CDR3 contains 16 residues. Germline V gene lookup returns CDR1 SGHTS and CDR2 YDEGEE. J gave up 8 bases and V 3 bases, and 6 bases lay outside the gene matches. The CDR3 region has the DNA TGTGCCAGCAGCTCCGGACTAGCGGGAGGGGAGGATGAGCAGTTCTTC. Its translation: CASSSGLAGGEDEQFF.

This clone was detected a few times. Since a much larger clone is just one base distant, this may be a read error. V gene TRBV25-1 combines with J gene TRBJ2-5, with D maybe TRBD2 (6 bases). Trimming pared 8 bases from V and 3 bases from J, leaving 16 bases between. This CDR3 has 14 amino acids. Per germline, CDR1 MGHDK and CDR2 SYGVNS. CDR3 region: CASFGAGGEETQYF. The CDR3 region has the DNA TGTGCCAGCTTCGGGGCGGGCGGGGAAGAGACCCAGTACTTC.